A selection of T cell receptor beta chains follows, all from one sample in a study of blood T cell repertoires in COVID-19. The data were produced by immunoSEQ multiplex PCR, yet TCRdb's version contains in-frame clones alone and is incomplete. The table records approximately 170,000 clones, over 75% of them present only once. Sequenced material: peripheral blood. The source of these receptors is a man aged 55 to 70 with active or convalescent COVID-19. CDR3s include the opening cysteine and the closing phenylalanine or tryptophan. The D gene is left open where the match is weak. Only some rows state a clone size, as once, few, many or a class for expanded clones.

j_call: TRBJ1-5; v_call: TRBV19; clone_size: -; d_call: -; cdr3_aa: CASNAGDIGNQPQHF; cdr3_nt: TGTGCCAGTAACGCTGGGGACATAGGCAATCAGCCCCAGCATTTT
j_call: TRBJ1-3; v_call: TRBV5-4; clone_size: once; d_call: -; cdr3_aa: CASSNRDILGNTIYF; cdr3_nt: TGTGCCAGCAGCAACCGGGACATCCTTGGAAACACCATATATTTT
j_call: TRBJ1-1; v_call: TRBV4-2; clone_size: few; d_call: -; cdr3_aa: CASSQDMETLEAFF; cdr3_nt: TGTGCCAGCAGCCAAGATATGGAAACGCTGGAGGCTTTCTTT
j_call: TRBJ2-7; v_call: TRBV5-4; clone_size: -; d_call: TRBD1; cdr3_aa: CASSLPAGGKAEQYF; cdr3_nt: TGTGCCAGCAGCTTGCCGGCAGGGGGAAAAGCCGAGCAGTACTTC
j_call: TRBJ2-2; v_call: TRBV11-2; clone_size: -; d_call: -; cdr3_aa: CASSFRGDTGELFF; cdr3_nt: TGTGCCAGCAGCTTCAGGGGGGACACCGGGGAGCTGTTTTTT
j_call: TRBJ1-5; v_call: TRBV7-2; clone_size: -; d_call: TRBD1; cdr3_aa: CASSTDRGQPQHF; cdr3_nt: TGTGCCAGCAGCACCGACAGGGGTCAGCCCCAGCATTTT
j_call: TRBJ2-4; v_call: TRBV14; clone_size: -; d_call: -; cdr3_aa: CASSQSGAQNIQYF; cdr3_nt: TGTGCCAGCAGCCAGAGTGGAGCGCAGAACATTCAGTACTTC
j_call: TRBJ2-5; v_call: TRBV10-3; clone_size: few; d_call: TRBD2; cdr3_aa: CAIAARTSQETQYF; cdr3_nt: TGTGCCATCGCGGCCAGGACTAGCCAAGAGACCCAGTACTTC
j_call: TRBJ1-3; v_call: TRBV4-1; clone_size: -; d_call: -; cdr3_aa: CASSQGFGQGNTIYF; cdr3_nt: TGCGCCAGCAGCCAAGGTTTTGGACAGGGAAACACCATATATTTT
j_call: TRBJ2-7; v_call: TRBV7-9; clone_size: -; d_call: TRBD1; cdr3_aa: CASSLGQGVREQYF; cdr3_nt: TGTGCCAGCAGCTTGGGACAGGGGGTCCGCGAGCAGTACTTC
j_call: TRBJ2-4; v_call: TRBV28; clone_size: -; d_call: TRBD1; cdr3_aa: CASSLETGVKNIQYF; cdr3_nt: TGTGCCAGCAGTTTAGAGACAGGGGTTAAAAACATTCAGTACTTC
j_call: TRBJ1-6; v_call: TRBV6-5; clone_size: once; d_call: TRBD1; cdr3_aa: CASSYDRELSPLHF; cdr3_nt: TGTGCCAGCAGTTACGACAGGGAACTCTCACCCCTCCACTTT
j_call: TRBJ2-1; v_call: TRBV7-3; clone_size: -; d_call: TRBD2; cdr3_aa: CASSPRGGGWTEQFF; cdr3_nt: TGTGCCAGCAGCCCGCGAGGCGGGGGGTGGACTGAGCAGTTCTTC
j_call: TRBJ2-2; v_call: TRBV5-1; clone_size: -; d_call: -; cdr3_aa: CASKASSNTGELFF; cdr3_nt: TGCGCCAGCAAAGCGAGCAGTAACACCGGGGAGCTGTTTTTT